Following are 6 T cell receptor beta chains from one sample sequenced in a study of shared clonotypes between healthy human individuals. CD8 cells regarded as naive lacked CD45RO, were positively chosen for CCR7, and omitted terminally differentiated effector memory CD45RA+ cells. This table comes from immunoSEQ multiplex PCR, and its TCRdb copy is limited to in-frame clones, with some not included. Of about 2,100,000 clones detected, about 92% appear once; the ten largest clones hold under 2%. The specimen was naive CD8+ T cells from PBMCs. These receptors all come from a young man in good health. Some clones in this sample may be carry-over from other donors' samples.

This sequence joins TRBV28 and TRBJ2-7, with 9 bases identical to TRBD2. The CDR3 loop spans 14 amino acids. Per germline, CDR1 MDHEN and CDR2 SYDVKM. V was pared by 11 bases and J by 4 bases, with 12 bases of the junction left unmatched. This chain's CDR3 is CASKDSGRVYEQYF. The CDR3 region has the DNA TGTGCCTCTAAAGATAGCGGGAGAGTGTACGAGCAGTACTTC.

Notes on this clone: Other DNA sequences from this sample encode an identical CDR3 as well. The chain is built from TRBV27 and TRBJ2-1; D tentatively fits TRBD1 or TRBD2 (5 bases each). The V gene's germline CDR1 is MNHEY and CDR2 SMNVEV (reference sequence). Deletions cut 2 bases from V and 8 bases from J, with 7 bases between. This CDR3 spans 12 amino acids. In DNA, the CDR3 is TGTGCCAGCAGTTTAGGGGGTTATGAGCAGTTCTTC. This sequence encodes CASSLGGYEQFF.

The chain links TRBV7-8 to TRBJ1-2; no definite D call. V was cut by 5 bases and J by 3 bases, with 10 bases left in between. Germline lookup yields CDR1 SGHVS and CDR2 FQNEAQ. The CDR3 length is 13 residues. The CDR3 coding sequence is TGTGCCAGCAGCCCAAAGAGAGACTATGGCTACACCTTC. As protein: CASSPKRDYGYTF.

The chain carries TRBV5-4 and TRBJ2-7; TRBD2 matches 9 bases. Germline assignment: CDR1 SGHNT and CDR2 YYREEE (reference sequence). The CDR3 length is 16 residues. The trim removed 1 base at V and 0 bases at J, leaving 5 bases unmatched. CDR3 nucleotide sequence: TGTGCCAGCAGCTTGACGGCGGGAGGGAGCTCCTACGAGCAGTACTTC. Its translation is CASSLTAGGSSYEQYF.

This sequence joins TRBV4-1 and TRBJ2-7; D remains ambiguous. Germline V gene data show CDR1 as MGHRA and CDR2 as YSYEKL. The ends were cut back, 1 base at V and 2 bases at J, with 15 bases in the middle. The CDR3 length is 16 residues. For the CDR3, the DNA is TGCGCCAGCAGCCAAGGGGTCAGTACAGTACCCTACGAGCAGTACTTC. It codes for CASSQGVSTVPYEQYF.

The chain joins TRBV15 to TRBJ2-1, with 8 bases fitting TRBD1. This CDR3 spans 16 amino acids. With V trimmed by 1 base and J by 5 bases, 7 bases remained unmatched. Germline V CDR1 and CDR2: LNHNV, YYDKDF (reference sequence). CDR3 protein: CATSRGSGQGNNEQFF. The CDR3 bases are TGTGCCACCAGCAGAGGAAGCGGACAGGGAAACAATGAGCAGTTCTTC.